This T cell receptor beta chain was sequenced in a study of blood T cells in healthy people across ages. Regarding the study as a whole: PBMC samples, being unsorted, prevented any conclusive comparison of naive and antigen-experienced cells.

This clonotype was picked up many times. Its antigen is still unknown. The CDR3 covers 12 residues. The V end lost 7 bases, the J end lost 2 bases, and 9 bases lay between the germline ends. The V gene's germline CDR1 is SEHNR and CDR2 FQNEAQ (reference sequence). Primers used in a second PCR of about 7 to 11 cycles were a sample-barcoded 5' primer and a J-beta primer mix. TCRdb re-called the 5' RACE reads through MiXCR, storing one row per CDR3 protein. The sample includes about 670,000 distinct CDR3 sequences, approximately 52% seen only once; the top ten take approximately 13%. The J gene is TRBJ2-7, the V gene TRBV7-9, with a possible D match to TRBD2 (5 bases). This sequence was found in a woman older than 75 in good health. Sequenced: blood. CDR3 coding DNA: TGTGCCAGCACCCGGGAACCCTACGAGCAGTACTTC. Translating it yields CASTREPYEQYF.